One and the same sample provided the 22 T cell receptor beta chains below, sequenced in a study of blood T cells in healthy people across ages. A second PCR, run for about 6 to 11 cycles, used a sample-barcoded 5' primer plus a J-beta primer mix. In TCRdb, the 5' RACE reads were re-called with MiXCR into one record per CDR3 protein. This sample has some 1,000,000 distinct CDR3 sequences, with roughly a quarter found just once. This same sample was also taken into another study, of T cells of mothers and their children.

The sequenced sample was blood. These receptors were taken from a girl aged 2-9 years in good health.

This clonotype was counted a few times. The chain uses TRBV25-1 and TRBJ2-7; a possible D gene is TRBD1 (5 bases). The CDR3 contains 14 residues. Germline V CDR1 and CDR2: MGHDK, SYGVNS. V shed 5 bases and J shed 4 bases, with 15 bases lying between them. The CDR3 coding sequence is TGTGCCAGCAGTCCTCGGCAGGGTCGATACGAGCAGTACTTC. It specifies CASSPRQGRYEQYF.

The V call is TRBV29-1, the J call TRBJ1-2, with TRBD1 identical over 9 bases. The CDR3 is made up of 12 amino acids. V lost 8 bases, J lost 6 bases, and 7 bases stayed unmatched. Germline CDR1 and CDR2: SQVTM and ANQGSEA. CDR3 in DNA: TGCAGCTCCGGACAGGGGAAGGATGGCTACACCTTC. It yields the protein CSSGQGKDGYTF.

This clonotype was observed a handful of times. This chain uses TRBV20-1 with TRBJ2-1; unclear D gene. The CDR3 spans 17 residues. V dropped 0 bases and J dropped 0 bases, with 15 bases sitting between them. Germline loops: CDR1 DFQATT, CDR2 SNEGSKA (reference sequence). For the CDR3, the DNA is TGCAGTGCTAGAGACCGACGGGCACTAAGCTCCTACAATGAGCAGTTCTTC. This encodes CSARDRRALSSYNEQFF.

The V call is TRBV5-5, the J call TRBJ2-5, with 8 positions matching TRBD1. V was clipped by 3 bases and J by 1 base; unmatched bases: 8. Germline V CDR1 and CDR2: SGHKS, YYEKEE (reference sequence). The CDR3 runs to 16 residues. The CDR3 spells CASSWVRTGSQETQYF. DNA for the CDR3: TGTGCCAGCAGCTGGGTTCGGACAGGGAGCCAAGAGACCCAGTACTTC.

The chain links TRBV29-1 to TRBJ1-1; D is ambiguous. V lost 4 bases, J lost 7 bases, and 19 bases lay in between. Germline V gene lookup returns CDR1 SQVTM and CDR2 ANQGSEA. The CDR3 has 14 amino acids. The CDR3 DNA follows: TGCAGCGTTGCGGTTACCCTCAGTACTGATGAAGCTTTCTTT. Translating gives CSVAVTLSTDEAFF.

This clonotype was counted between two and nine times. The chain links TRBV25-1 to TRBJ2-5; a possible D gene is TRBD2 (5 bases). Near its end, the DNA agrees better with TRBJ2-7, so the J call may be wrong. The CDR3 runs 13 residues. The germline gives CDR1 MGHDK, CDR2 SYGVNS. The DNA for the CDR3 is TGTGCCAGCAGTGGAAGAGGGATCTACGAGCAGTACTTC. As protein: CASSGRGIYEQYF.

The sample holds a few counts of this clonotype. CDR3 nucleotide sequence: TGTGCCAGCAGCTTTGGGGGGGAGAACAGGGGGCTTGGGGCCAACGTCCTGACTTTC. This translates into CASSFGGENRGLGANVLTF. The chain carries TRBV7-2 and TRBJ2-6, with TRBD1 matching over 9 bases. The CDR3 is 19 residues long. CDR1 is SGHTA, CDR2 FQGNSA, per germline. Trimming at V came to 3 bases and at J to 3 bases, leaving 12 bases not matched to a gene. The full variable domain, rest sourced from reference TRBV7-2 and TRBJ2-6, is GAGVSQSPSNKVTEKGKDVELRCDPISGHTALYWYRQSLGQGLEFLIYFQGNSAPDKSGLPSDRFSAERTGGSVSTLTIQRTQQEDSAVYLCASSFGGENRGLGANVLTFGAGSRLTVL.

The chain uses TRBV28 and TRBJ2-4; D may be TRBD2 (5 bases). V lost 6 bases, J lost 0 bases, and 21 bases lay in between. The germline CDR1 and CDR2 sequences are MDHEN and SYDVKM. CDR3 size: 18 residues. CDR3 in amino acids: CASSSPLLREIAKNIQYF. In DNA, the CDR3 is TGTGCCAGCAGCTCTCCACTCCTTCGGGAAATAGCCAAAAACATTCAGTACTTC.

The CDR3 DNA reads TGTGCCAGCAGTACGGGAGACGAAGAGACCCAGTACTTC. Amino acid sequence: CASSTGDEETQYF. J is TRBJ2-5 and V is TRBV9, with D possibly matching TRBD2 (6 bases). The CDR3 extends over 13 amino acids. Trimming took off 5 bases at V and 3 bases at J, with 11 bases between the two ends. Germline V gives CDR1 SGDLS, CDR2 YYNGEE. The entire variable domain, with the rest obtained from reference TRBV9 and TRBJ2-5, is as follows: DSGVTQTPKHLITATGQRVTLRCSPRSGDLSVYWYQQSLDQGLQFLIQYYNGEERAKGNILERFSAQQFPDLHSELNLSSLELGDSALYFCASSTGDEETQYFGPGTRLLVL.

The chain combines TRBV24-1 with TRBJ2-2; no definite D call. CDR1 is KGHDR, CDR2 SFDVKD, per germline. The CDR3 is made up of 16 amino acids. V lost 0 bases and J 7 bases, leaving 14 bases between the germline ends. The CDR3 reads CATSDLGPDQGGELFF. The CDR3 bases are TGTGCCACCAGTGATTTGGGGCCCGACCAAGGCGGGGAGCTGTTTTTT.

This chain connects TRBV6-5 to TRBJ2-5; possibly TRBD2 for D (5 bases). V was clipped by 2 bases and J by 11 bases, with 15 bases between them. Germline V gene data show CDR1 as MNHEY and CDR2 as SVGAGI. This CDR3 has 13 residues. The CDR3 nucleotides read TGTGCCAGCAGTTACGCAGAGGGTAGTGAGCAGTACTTC. Translation gives CASSYAEGSEQYF.

CDR3 protein: CATSSTGQEPYEQYF. The CDR3 DNA reads TGTGCCACCAGCAGTACGGGACAGGAGCCATACGAGCAGTACTTC. The chain has TRBV15 and TRBJ2-7; 8 bases align to TRBD1. The length of the CDR3 is 15 residues. V dropped 3 bases and J dropped 4; count of bases not matched to a gene: 8. CDR1 LNHNV and CDR2 YYDKDF come from the germline V gene (reference sequence).

The genes are TRBV7-2 and TRBJ2-5; TRBD2 matches at 9 bases. Germline V gene sequence: CDR1 SGHTA, CDR2 FQGNSA. V gave up 2 bases and J gave up 4 bases; unmatched junction bases: 5. This CDR3 contains 15 residues. The CDR3 DNA reads TGTGCCAGCAGCTTAAGGCGCGGGAGGGCAGAGACCCAGTACTTC. This codes for CASSLRRGRAETQYF.

This clonotype was seen only a few times. An end of the junction does not agree with germline; a read error may underlie this. This chain connects TRBV20-1 to TRBJ1-6, with 8 bases matching TRBD1. The CDR3 has 16 residues. CDR1 is DFQATT and CDR2 is SNEGSKA in the germline V gene (reference sequence). The CDR3 coding sequence is TGCAGTGCTCGAGACCAGACAGGGGCTATCCATTCACCCCTCCACTTT. Translated: CSARDQTGAIHSPLHF.

This clonotype was seen a few times. The CDR3 DNA is TGTGCCAGCACGTCAGGGTTAACCTACAATGAGCAGTTCTTC. This gives the protein CASTSGLTYNEQFF. This chain uses TRBV27 with TRBJ2-1; D is perhaps TRBD1 (5 bases). Trimming left V 7 bases short and J 2 bases short, with 12 bases between. Looked up from germline, CDR1 is MNHEY and CDR2 is SMNVEV (reference sequence). This CDR3 has 14 amino acids.

This clonotype was found a few times. The chain recombines TRBV5-1 with TRBJ1-1, with a possible D match to TRBD1 (5 bases). Germline V gives CDR1 SGHRS, CDR2 YFSETQ. With 4 bases removed from V and 4 bases from J, the gap between germline ends came to 8 bases. The CDR3 is 12 amino acids. The CDR3 DNA reads TGCGCCAGCAGCGCGGGGACCACTGAAGCTTTCTTT. It codes for CASSAGTTEAFF.

This rearrangement joins TRBV6-1 to TRBJ2-3; D may be TRBD1 (5 bases). The germline V gene has CDR1 MNHNS and CDR2 SASEGT. With 5 bases removed from V and 5 bases from J, the gap between germline ends came to 20 bases. The CDR3 contains 16 residues. CDR3 sequence: CASSPQGPPVIDTQYF. CDR3 DNA: TGTGCCAGCAGTCCTCAGGGCCCCCCTGTGATAGATACGCAGTATTTT.

This clonotype was recorded a few times. The chain links TRBV12-3 or TRBV12-4 to TRBJ2-2; D unclear. This CDR3 is built from 13 residues. Trimming cost V 3 bases and J 7 bases, with 9 bases left between them. In DNA form, the CDR3 reads TGTGCCAGCAGTTTGATATCCGGCGGGGAGCTGTTTTTT. Translation gives CASSLISGGELFF.

This clonotype was counted a few times. This sequence joins TRBV7-8 and TRBJ2-2, with 8 bases that match TRBD2. The CDR3 runs 16 residues. Germline CDR1 SGHVS, CDR2 FQNEAQ. The V and J ends lost 5 bases and 1 base, in that order; junction bases with no gene match: 6. The CDR3 reads CASSPSGGRNTGELFF. The CDR3 nucleotides read TGTGCCAGCAGCCCATCGGGGGGGCGGAACACCGGGGAGCTGTTTTTT.

This clonotype was counted a few times. The chain has TRBV9 and TRBJ1-5, with D possibly being TRBD1 (5 bases). This CDR3 contains 15 residues. V lost 3 bases and J lost 3, with 13 bases in between. The germline V gene has CDR1 SGDLS and CDR2 YYNGEE. The CDR3 is CASSAGQDINQPQHF. The DNA for the CDR3 is TGTGCCAGCAGCGCAGGGCAGGATATCAATCAGCCCCAGCATTTT.

In this sample, this clonotype turned up a few times. The chain has TRBV5-5 and TRBJ2-5, with D maybe TRBD1 (5 bases). The assigned J gene may be wrong: the sequence end matches TRBJ2-7 better. Germline V gene data show CDR1 as SGHKS and CDR2 as YYEKEE (reference sequence). CDR3 length: 15 residues. CDR3 region: CASSLTAPNPYEQYF. CDR3 coding DNA: TGTGCCAGCAGCCTGACAGCTCCCAATCCCTACGAGCAGTACTTC.

V and J are TRBV7-9 and TRBJ2-3, with 9 bases that match TRBD2. Unmatched junction bases numbered 13, after V lost 4 bases and J lost 5 bases. CDR1 is SEHNR and CDR2 is FQNEAQ in the germline V gene (reference sequence). This CDR3 comprises 17 residues. The CDR3, as DNA: TGTGCCAGCAGCTCCTACCTGCACCAGCGGGAGGTAGATACGCAGTATTTT. This translates into CASSSYLHQREVDTQYF.